The 10 T cell receptor beta chains reported below all come from one sample, sequenced in a study of T cells in Graves' hyperthyroidism and ophthalmopathy. RNA transcripts were the template for amplifying TCR beta CDR3 regions. With the HTBI primer set, the TCR CDR3 went through a first round of RT-PCR. TCRdb re-analysed the multiplex PCR reads in MiXCR, keeping a single row per CDR3 protein. The data contain a few hundred thousand distinct CDR3 sequences, approximately 15% of them singletons. Sample: blood. The receptors come from a woman between 40 and 50 years old with Graves' ophthalmopathy.

In its sample, this clonotype was seen many times. CDR3 sequence reads: CASSENGWGPLSTEAFF. The CDR3 DNA sequence: TGTGCCAGCAGTGAAAATGGCTGGGGCCCCTTGAGCACTGAAGCTTTCTTT. The V gene is TRBV6-1, the J gene TRBJ1-1; D might be TRBD1 (5 bases). Trimming pared 2 bases from V and 4 bases from J, leaving 20 bases between. Germline lookup yields CDR1 MNHNS and CDR2 SASEGT. This CDR3 is built from 17 residues.

The rearrangement links TRBV30 to TRBJ1-1; 7 positions match TRBD1. V lost 4 bases and J lost 0; bases outside the gene matches: 11. The CDR3 loop spans 16 amino acids. In germline, CDR1 is GTSNPN, CDR2 SVGIG (reference sequence). The CDR3 DNA sequence: TGTGCCTGGATGGGGGCGAAGGGACAGCTGAACACTGAAGCTTTCTTT. This sequence encodes CAWMGAKGQLNTEAFF.

This clonotype was recorded many times. CDR3 DNA: TGTGCCACCAGTGACTTGGGAAGCGGGGGAATGGGTGAGCAGTTCTTC. Translating it yields CATSDLGSGGMGEQFF. This chain connects TRBV24-1 to TRBJ2-1; TRBD2 aligns across 8 bases. Germline values: CDR1 KGHDR, CDR2 SFDVKD. The CDR3 is 16 amino acids. The junction had 13 bases not matched to a gene; V was cut back by 4 bases and J by 9 bases.

This clonotype was recorded many times. The chain links TRBV7-9 to TRBJ2-5; 9 nucleotides agree with TRBD2. This CDR3 comprises 15 residues. The germline V gene encodes CDR1 SEHNR and CDR2 FQNEAQ (reference sequence). V shed 5 bases and J 5 bases; nucleotides not matched to a gene: 9. Here the CDR3 reads CASSTVGGGAETQYF. The DNA of the CDR3 is TGTGCCAGCAGCACCGTCGGCGGGGGGGCGGAGACCCAGTACTTC.

This chain links TRBV20-1 with TRBJ2-3; no clear D gene. There are 15 residues in the CDR3. V was clipped by 6 bases and J by 1 base, with 17 bases between them. Germline lookup yields CDR1 DFQATT and CDR2 SNEGSKA (reference sequence). The CDR3 DNA sequence: TGCAGTGCCACCGACCGGGTTTTCGGCACAGATACGCAGTATTTT. Translated: CSATDRVFGTDTQYF.

This clonotype was counted only a few times. The chain combines TRBV5-1 with TRBJ1-2, with 10 bases fitting TRBD1. V lost 3 bases, J lost 6 bases, and 2 bases stayed unmatched. CDR3 size: 13 residues. Germline V CDR1 and CDR2: SGHRS, YFSETQ. CDR3 DNA sequence: TGCGCCAGCAGCTACGGGACAGGGGATGGCTACACCTTC. Translating it yields CASSYGTGDGYTF.

This clonotype was counted many times. Written as DNA, the CDR3 is TGTGCCACCAGTGATTTGAGTGGGTATGAGCAGTTCTTC. Translated: CATSDLSGYEQFF. The chain carries TRBV24-1 and TRBJ2-1; D unclear. Trimming cost V 0 bases and J 8 bases, with 7 bases left between them. This CDR3 spans 13 amino acids. Per the germline V gene, CDR1 is KGHDR and CDR2 is SFDVKD.

Only one count was recorded for this clonotype. A read error is likely, as this CDR3 ends without the conserved phenylalanine or tryptophan. The chain links TRBV28 to TRBJ2-2; 9 nucleotides line up with TRBD1. Germline V gene sequence: CDR1 MDHEN, CDR2 SYDVKM. This CDR3 is built from 15 residues. V was clipped by 7 bases and J by 7 bases; unmatched bases: 10. The CDR3 DNA is TGTGCCAGCACCCCGGGACAGGGACACATCGGGGAGCTGTTTTCT. This encodes CASTPGQGHIGELFS.

This chain connects TRBV19 to TRBJ1-3; D is uncertain. The CDR3 totals 19 residues. The germline gives CDR1 LNHDA, CDR2 SQIVND (reference sequence). V lost 7 bases and J lost 0, with 25 bases in between. CDR3 residues: CASTAVGLITRVSGNTIYF. The CDR3 DNA reads TGTGCCAGTACTGCCGTCGGACTGATTACACGAGTCTCTGGAAACACCATATATTTT.

J is TRBJ1-1 and V is TRBV6-6; 7 bases are shared with TRBD1. The CDR3 is 13 residues long. Trimming removed 1 base from V and 12 bases from J; junction bases left unmatched: 8. Germline values: CDR1 MNHNY, CDR2 SVGAGI (reference sequence). The CDR3 DNA is TGTGCCAGCAGTTACTTCGGCCGACAGGGAACTTTCTTT. This encodes CASSYFGRQGTFF.